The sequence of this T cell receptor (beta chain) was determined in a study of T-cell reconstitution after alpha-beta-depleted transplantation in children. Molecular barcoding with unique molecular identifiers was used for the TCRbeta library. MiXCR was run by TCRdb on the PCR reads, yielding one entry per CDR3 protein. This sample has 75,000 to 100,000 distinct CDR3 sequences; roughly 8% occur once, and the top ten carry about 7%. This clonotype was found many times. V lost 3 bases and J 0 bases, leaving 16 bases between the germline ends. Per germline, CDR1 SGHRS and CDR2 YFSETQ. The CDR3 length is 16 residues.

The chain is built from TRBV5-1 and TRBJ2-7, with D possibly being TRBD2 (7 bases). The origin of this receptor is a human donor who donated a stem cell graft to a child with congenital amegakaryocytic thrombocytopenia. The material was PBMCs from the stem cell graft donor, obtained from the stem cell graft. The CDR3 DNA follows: TGCGCCAGCAGCTGGGGGGGGGCGCCGGCCTCCTACGAGCAGTACTTC. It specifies CASSWGGAPASYEQYF.